These T cell receptor beta chains were read from a single sample in a study of Ad26.COV2.S vaccination and SARS-CoV-2 variants. The protocol was immunoSEQ multiplex PCR, while the TCRdb copy is restricted to in-frame clones and leaves out a portion. The repertoire holds about 350,000 clones, with about 88% as singletons. Sequenced material: peripheral blood, taken in a trial of Ad26.COV2.S vaccine versus placebo. The receptors come from a person aged 18-65 years who received the Ad26.COV2.S COVID-19 vaccine or a placebo. The conserved cysteine and the conserved F or W are not part of the CDR3 here.

ASYNRTPAGRSYGYT	TRBV19	TRBJ1-2
SSSGTSTDTQY	TRBV29-1	TRBJ2-3
ASRRGLAYTGELF	TRBV7-2	TRBJ2-2
ASRPNLGREGEKLF	TRBV27	TRBJ1-4
ASSQTGGNQPQH	TRBV7-9	TRBJ1-5
ASSPRLGGEQF	TRBV28	TRBJ2-1
ASKRERAADTQY	TRBV19	TRBJ2-3
ASSLSGGAVSSYEQY	TRBV7-8	TRBJ2-7
ASAASGATDTQY	TRBV28	TRBJ2-3
ASSQTVTEQY	TRBV3-1/TRBV3-2	TRBJ2-7
ASSSRFAGSEAF	TRBV7-2	TRBJ1-1
ASSPQGGAKNIQY	TRBV3-1/TRBV3-2	TRBJ2-4
ASSENPENTEAF	TRBV6-1	TRBJ1-1
ATSDLPWRESVTDTQY	TRBV24-1	TRBJ2-3
ASSLQGVNYGYT	TRBV5-5	TRBJ1-2
AWRAGVFNEQF	TRBV30	TRBJ2-1
AWSVGVQNTEAF	TRBV30	TRBJ1-1
ASSVKQGTGNQPQH	TRBV19	TRBJ1-5
ASGQQGDEQY	TRBV2	TRBJ2-7
ASSFSGQGGFLLNTEAF	TRBV5-5	TRBJ1-1
ASSFRRNNEQF	TRBV12-3/TRBV12-4	TRBJ2-1
ASRAPGGDEKLF	TRBV19	TRBJ1-4
ASGQGTVQETQY	TRBV7-6	TRBJ2-5
ASMRGYEQY	TRBV27	TRBJ2-7
ASSQEGYKGNGYT	TRBV4-3	TRBJ1-2
ASSVAHNEQF	TRBV9	TRBJ2-1
ASSASGTGSTEQF	TRBV2	TRBJ2-1
SVAPGGDTDTQY	TRBV29-1	TRBJ2-3
ASSQAEGIGANVLT	TRBV3-1/TRBV3-2	TRBJ2-6
ASSRRQGGTGELF	TRBV19	TRBJ2-2
ASSHRVGAEAF	TRBV4-1	TRBJ1-1
AWTRRTVAYEQY	TRBV30	TRBJ2-7
ASSLANWQY	TRBV11-2	TRBJ2-7
ASSRDRAASGNEQF	TRBV19	TRBJ2-1
ASSFYSGENYGYT	TRBV13	TRBJ1-2
ASRGQGPENTIY	TRBV2	TRBJ1-3
ASRFDLASGNEQF	TRBV19	TRBJ2-1
ASSLGIPNTEAF	TRBV11-1	TRBJ1-1
ASSIPALYGYT	TRBV19	TRBJ1-2
ASSLTGQPLSGANVLT	TRBV7-2	TRBJ2-6
ASSFKALNTEAF	TRBV5-5	TRBJ1-1
ASSIGDTQY	TRBV19	TRBJ2-3
ASSHPQLAGGRAEQY	TRBV3-1/TRBV3-2	TRBJ2-7
ASSFGSYGYT	TRBV7-9	TRBJ1-2
ASSVGGTYNEQF	TRBV9	TRBJ2-1
ASRRTGANYGYT	TRBV6-5	TRBJ1-2
ATRDRPNYGYT	TRBV15	TRBJ1-2
ASSLLGQNYGYT	TRBV5-6	TRBJ1-2
ASLASGSATDTQY	TRBV5-1	TRBJ2-3
ASSLGAGGGDTIY	TRBV5-4	TRBJ1-3
ASSHRGLAGTDTQY	TRBV3-1/TRBV3-2	TRBJ2-3
ASSLRERRGSSEAF	TRBV7-3	TRBJ1-1